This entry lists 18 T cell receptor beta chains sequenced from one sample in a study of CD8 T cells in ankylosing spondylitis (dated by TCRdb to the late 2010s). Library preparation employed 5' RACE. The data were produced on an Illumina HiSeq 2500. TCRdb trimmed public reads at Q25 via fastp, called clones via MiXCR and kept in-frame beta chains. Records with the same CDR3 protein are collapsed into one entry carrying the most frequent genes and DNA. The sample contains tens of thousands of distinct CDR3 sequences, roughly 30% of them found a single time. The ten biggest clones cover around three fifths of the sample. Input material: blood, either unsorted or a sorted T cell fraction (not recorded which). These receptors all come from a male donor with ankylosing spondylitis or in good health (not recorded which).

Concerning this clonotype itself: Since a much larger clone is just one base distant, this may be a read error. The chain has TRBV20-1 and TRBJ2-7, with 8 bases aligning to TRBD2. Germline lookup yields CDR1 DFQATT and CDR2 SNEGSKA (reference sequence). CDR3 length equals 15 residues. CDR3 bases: TGCAGTGCTAGAGCCCCAGCGGGGGCAGACTACGGGCAGTACTTC. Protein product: CSARAPAGADYGQYF.

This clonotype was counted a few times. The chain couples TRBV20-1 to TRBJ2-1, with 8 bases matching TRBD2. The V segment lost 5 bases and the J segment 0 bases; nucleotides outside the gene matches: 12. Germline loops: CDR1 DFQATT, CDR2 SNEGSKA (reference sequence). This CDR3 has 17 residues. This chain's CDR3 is CSALGAGGPSSYNEQFF. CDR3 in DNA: TGCAGTGCTCTGGGGGCGGGAGGCCCGAGCTCCTACAATGAGCAGTTCTTC.

The CDR3 DNA reads TGTGCCAGCAGCTTGTTTGGCAGGACAACCCTAAACTATGGCTACACCTTC. Amino acid sequence: CASSLFGRTTLNYGYTF. The chain employs TRBV5-6 and TRBJ1-2, with a tentative D call TRBD1 (5 bases). CDR1 and CDR2 (germline): SGHDT, YYEEEE. The CDR3 loop spans 17 amino acids. Trimming stripped 1 base from V and 2 bases from J, with 18 bases between.

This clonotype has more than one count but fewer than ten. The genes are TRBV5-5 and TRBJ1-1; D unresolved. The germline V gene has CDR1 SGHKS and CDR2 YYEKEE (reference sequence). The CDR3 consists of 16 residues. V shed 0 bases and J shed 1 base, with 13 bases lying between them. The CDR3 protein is CASSLVAGPSNTEAFF. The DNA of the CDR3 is TGTGCCAGCAGCTTGGTGGCGGGCCCCTCGAACACTGAAGCTTTCTTT.

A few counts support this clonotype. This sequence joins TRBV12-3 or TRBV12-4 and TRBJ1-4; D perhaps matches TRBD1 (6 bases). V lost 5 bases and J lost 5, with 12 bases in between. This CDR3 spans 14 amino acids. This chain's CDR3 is CASSPRGANEKLFF. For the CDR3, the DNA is TGTGCCAGCAGTCCAAGGGGGGCCAATGAAAAACTGTTTTTT.

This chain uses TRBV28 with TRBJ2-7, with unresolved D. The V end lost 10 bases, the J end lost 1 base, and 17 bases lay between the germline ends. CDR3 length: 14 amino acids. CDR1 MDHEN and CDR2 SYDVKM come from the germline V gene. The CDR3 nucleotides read TGTGCCACTACCGGGCTGAATTGGTCCTACGAGCAGTACGTC. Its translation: CATTGLNWSYEQYV.

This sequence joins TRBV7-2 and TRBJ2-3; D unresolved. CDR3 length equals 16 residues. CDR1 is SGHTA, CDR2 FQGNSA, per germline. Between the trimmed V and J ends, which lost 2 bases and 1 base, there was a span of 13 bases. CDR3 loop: CASSLNVAGGTDTQYF. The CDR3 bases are TGTGCCAGCAGCTTAAATGTGGCAGGCGGCACAGATACGCAGTATTTT. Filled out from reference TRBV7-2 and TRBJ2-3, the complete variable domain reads GAGVSQSPSNKVTEKGKDVELRCDPISGHTALYWYRQSLGQGLEFLIYFQGNSAPDKSGLPSDRFSAERTGGSVSTLTIQRTQQEDSAVYLCASSLNVAGGTDTQYFGPGTRLTVL.

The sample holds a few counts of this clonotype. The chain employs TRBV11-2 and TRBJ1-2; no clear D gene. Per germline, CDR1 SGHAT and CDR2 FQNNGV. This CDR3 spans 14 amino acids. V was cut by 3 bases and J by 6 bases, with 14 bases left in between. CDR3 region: CASSFGSARDGYTF. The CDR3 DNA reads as TGTGCCAGCAGCTTCGGATCTGCCCGGGATGGCTACACCTTC.

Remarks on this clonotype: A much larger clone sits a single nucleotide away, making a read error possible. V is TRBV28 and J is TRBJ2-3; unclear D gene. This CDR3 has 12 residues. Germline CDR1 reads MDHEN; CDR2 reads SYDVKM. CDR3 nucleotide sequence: TGTGCCAGCACTTTATTGTTAGATACGCAGTATTTT. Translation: CASTLLLDTQYF.

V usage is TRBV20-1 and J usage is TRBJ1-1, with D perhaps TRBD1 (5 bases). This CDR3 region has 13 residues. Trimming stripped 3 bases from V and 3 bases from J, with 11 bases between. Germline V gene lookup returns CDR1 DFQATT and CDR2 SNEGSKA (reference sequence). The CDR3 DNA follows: TGCAGTGCTAGGCGGGACCTCTACACTGAAGCTTTCTTT. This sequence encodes CSARRDLYTEAFF.

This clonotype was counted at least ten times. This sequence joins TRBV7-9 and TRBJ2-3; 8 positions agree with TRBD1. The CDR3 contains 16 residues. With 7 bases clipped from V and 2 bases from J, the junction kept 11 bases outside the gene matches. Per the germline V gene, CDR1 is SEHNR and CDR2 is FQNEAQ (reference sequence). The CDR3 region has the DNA TGTGCCAGCAACCTCCTGACAGGGGTCAACACAGATACGCAGTATTTT. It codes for CASNLLTGVNTDTQYF.

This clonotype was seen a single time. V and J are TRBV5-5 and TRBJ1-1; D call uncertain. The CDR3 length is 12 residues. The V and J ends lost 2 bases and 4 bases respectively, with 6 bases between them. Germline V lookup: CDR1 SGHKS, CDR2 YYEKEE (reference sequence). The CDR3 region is CASSLESTEAFF. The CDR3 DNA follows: TGTGCCAGCAGCTTAGAGAGCACTGAAGCTTTCTTT. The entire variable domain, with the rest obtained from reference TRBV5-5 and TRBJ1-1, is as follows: DAGVTQSPTHLIKTRGQQVTLRCSPISGHKSVSWYQQVLGQGPQFIFQYYEKEERGRGNFPDRFSARQFPNYSSELNVNALLLGDSALYLCASSLESTEAFFGQGTRLTVV.

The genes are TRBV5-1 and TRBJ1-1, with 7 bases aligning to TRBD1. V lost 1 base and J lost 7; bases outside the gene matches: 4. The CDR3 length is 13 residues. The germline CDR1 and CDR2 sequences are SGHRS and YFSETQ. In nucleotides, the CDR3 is TGCGCCAGCAGCTTGCCGCGGGACAGTGAAGCTTTCTTT. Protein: CASSLPRDSEAFF.

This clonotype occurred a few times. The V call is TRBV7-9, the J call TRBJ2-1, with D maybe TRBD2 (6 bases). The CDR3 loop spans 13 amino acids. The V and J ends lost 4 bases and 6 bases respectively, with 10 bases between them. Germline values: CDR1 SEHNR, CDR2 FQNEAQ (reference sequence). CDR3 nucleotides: TGTGCCAGCAGCTCGGGACTGTCCAATGAGCAGTTCTTC. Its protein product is CASSSGLSNEQFF.

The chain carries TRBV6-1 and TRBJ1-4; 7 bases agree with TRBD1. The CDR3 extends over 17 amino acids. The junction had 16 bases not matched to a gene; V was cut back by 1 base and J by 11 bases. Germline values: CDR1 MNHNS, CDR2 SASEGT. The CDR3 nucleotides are TGTGCCAGCAGTGAAGTGTTGGGAGGGGGCGTTCTACCGAAACTGTTTTTT. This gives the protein CASSEVLGGGVLPKLFF.

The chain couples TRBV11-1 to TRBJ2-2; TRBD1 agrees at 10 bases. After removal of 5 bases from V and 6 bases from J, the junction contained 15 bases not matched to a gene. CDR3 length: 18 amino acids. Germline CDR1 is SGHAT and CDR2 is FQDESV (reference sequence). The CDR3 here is CASSPTRGQGKSSGELFF. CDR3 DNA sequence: TGTGCCAGCAGCCCGACCCGGGGACAGGGGAAATCCTCCGGGGAGCTGTTTTTT.

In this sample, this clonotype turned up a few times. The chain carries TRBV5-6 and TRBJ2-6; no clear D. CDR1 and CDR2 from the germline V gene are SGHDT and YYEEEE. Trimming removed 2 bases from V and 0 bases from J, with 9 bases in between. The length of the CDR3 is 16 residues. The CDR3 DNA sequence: TGTGCCAGCAGCTTCACAGCGCACTCTGGGGCCAACGTCCTGACTTTC. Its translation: CASSFTAHSGANVLTF.

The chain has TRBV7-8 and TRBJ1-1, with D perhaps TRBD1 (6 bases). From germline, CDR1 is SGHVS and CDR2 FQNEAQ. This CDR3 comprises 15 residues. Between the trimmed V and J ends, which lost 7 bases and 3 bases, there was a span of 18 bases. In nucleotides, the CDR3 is TGTGCCAGCACCCCGAGGGGGGGCTCGGACACTGAAGCTTTCTTT. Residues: CASTPRGGSDTEAFF. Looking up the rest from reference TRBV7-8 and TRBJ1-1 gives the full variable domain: GAGVSQSPRYKVAKRGQDVALRCDPISGHVSLFWYQQALGQGPEFLTYFQNEAQLDKSGLPSDRFFAERPEGSVSTLKIQRTQQEDSAVYLCASTPRGGSDTEAFFGQGTRLTVV.